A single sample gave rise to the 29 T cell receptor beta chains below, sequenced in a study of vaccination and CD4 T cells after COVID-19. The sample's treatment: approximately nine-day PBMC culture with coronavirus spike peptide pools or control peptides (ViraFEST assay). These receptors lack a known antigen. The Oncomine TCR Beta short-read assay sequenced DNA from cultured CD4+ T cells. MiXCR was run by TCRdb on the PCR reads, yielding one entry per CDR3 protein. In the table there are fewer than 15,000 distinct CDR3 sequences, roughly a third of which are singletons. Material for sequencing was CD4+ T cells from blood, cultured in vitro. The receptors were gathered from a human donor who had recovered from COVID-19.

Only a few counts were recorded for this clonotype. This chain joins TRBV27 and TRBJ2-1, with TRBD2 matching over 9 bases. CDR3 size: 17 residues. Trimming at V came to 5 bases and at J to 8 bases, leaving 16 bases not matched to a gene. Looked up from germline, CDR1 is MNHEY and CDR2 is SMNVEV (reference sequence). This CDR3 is CASSRKVAGEPRDEQFF. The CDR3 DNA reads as TGTGCCAGCAGTCGAAAAGTAGCGGGAGAACCTCGGGATGAGCAGTTCTTC.

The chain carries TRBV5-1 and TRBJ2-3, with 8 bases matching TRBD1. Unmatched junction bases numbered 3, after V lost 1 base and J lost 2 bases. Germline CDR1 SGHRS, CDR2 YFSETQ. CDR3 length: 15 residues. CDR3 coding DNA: TGCGCCAGCAGCTTGCGGGACAGGCTCACAGATACGCAGTATTTT. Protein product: CASSLRDRLTDTQYF.

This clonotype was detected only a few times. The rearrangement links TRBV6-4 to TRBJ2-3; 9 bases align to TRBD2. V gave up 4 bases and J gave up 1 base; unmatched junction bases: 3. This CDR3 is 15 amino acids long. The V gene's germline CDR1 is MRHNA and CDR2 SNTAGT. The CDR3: CASSGVAGGTDTQYF. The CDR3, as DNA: TGTGCCAGCAGTGGGGTAGCGGGAGGCACAGATACGCAGTATTTT.

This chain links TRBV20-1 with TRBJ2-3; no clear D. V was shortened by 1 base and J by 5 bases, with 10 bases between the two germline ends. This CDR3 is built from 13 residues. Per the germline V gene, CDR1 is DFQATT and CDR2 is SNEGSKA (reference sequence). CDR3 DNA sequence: TGCAGTGCTAGAGGACTTTTAGGAGATACGCAGTATTTT. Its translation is CSARGLLGDTQYF.

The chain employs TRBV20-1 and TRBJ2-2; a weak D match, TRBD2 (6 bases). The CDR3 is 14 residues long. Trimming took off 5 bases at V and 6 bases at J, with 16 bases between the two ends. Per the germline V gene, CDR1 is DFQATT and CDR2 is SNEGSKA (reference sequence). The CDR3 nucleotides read TGCAGTGCTCCCCGCTCGGGGGAGCCCGGGGAGCTGTTTTTT. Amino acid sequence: CSAPRSGEPGELFF.

The DNA of the CDR3 is TGTGCCAGCAGTCCAAACAGGGGGCATCGTATCAATCAGCCCCAGCATTTT. Protein product: CASSPNRGHRINQPQHF. This chain uses TRBV28 with TRBJ1-5; TRBD1 agrees at 9 bases. CDR3 size: 17 residues. CDR1 is MDHEN and CDR2 is SYDVKM in the germline V gene. Unmatched junction bases numbered 11, after V lost 5 bases and J lost 3 bases.

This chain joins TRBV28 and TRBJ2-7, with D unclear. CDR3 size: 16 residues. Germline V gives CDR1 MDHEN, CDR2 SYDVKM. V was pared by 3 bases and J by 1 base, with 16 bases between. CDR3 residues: CASSFNPLTSSYEQYF. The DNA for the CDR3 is TGTGCCAGCAGTTTTAACCCCTTAACCAGTTCCTACGAGCAGTACTTC.

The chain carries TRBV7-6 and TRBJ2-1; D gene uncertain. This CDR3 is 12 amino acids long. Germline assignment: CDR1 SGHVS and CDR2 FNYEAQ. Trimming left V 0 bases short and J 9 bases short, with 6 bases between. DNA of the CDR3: TGTGCCAGCAGCTTAGCGCAAAGTGAGCAGTTCTTC. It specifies CASSLAQSEQFF.

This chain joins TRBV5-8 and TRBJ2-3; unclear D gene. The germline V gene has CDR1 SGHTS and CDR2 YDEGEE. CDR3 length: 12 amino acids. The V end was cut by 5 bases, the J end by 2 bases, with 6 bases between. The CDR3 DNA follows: TGTGCCAGCAGATTGATCACAGATACGCAGTATTTT. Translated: CASRLITDTQYF.

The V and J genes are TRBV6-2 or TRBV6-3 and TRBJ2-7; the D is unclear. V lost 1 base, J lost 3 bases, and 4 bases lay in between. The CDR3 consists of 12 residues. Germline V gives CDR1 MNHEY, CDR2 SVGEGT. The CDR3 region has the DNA TGTGCCAGCAGTTACTACGGCTACGAGCAGTACTTC. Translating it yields CASSYYGYEQYF.

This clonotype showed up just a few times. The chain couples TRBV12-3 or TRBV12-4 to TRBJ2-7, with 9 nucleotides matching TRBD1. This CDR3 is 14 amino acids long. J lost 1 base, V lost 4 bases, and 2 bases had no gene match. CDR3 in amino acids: CASSSGTGSYEQYF. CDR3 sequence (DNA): TGTGCCAGCAGTTCCGGGACAGGGTCCTACGAGCAGTACTTC.

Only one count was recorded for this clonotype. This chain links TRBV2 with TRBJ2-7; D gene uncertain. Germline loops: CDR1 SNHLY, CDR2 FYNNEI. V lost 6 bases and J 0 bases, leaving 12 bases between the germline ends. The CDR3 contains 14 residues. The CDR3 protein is CASRTGPSSYEQYF. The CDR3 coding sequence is TGTGCCAGCAGAACGGGCCCCAGCTCCTACGAGCAGTACTTC.

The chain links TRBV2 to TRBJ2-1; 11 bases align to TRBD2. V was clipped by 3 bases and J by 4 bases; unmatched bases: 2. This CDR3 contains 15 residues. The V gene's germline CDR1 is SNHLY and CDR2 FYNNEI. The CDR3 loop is CASSDLAGGYNEQFF. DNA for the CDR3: TGTGCCAGCAGTGACCTAGCGGGAGGTTACAATGAGCAGTTCTTC.

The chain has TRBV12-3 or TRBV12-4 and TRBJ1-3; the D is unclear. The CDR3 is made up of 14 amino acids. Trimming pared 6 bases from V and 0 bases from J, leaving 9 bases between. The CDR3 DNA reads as TGTGCCAGCAGACTGACGAACTCTGGAAACACCATATATTTT. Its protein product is CASRLTNSGNTIYF.

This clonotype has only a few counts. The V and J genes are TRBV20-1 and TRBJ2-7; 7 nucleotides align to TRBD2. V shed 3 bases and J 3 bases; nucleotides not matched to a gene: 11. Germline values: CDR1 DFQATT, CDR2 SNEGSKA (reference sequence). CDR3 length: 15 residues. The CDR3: CSASPKAGTVYEQYF. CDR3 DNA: TGCAGTGCTAGCCCCAAAGCGGGGACTGTCTACGAGCAGTACTTC.

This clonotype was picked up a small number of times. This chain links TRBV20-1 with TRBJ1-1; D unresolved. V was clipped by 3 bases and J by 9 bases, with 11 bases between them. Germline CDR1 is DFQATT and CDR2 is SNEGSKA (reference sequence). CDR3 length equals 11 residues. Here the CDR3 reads CSASNLGKAFF. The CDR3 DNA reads TGCAGTGCTAGTAATTTAGGCAAAGCTTTCTTT.

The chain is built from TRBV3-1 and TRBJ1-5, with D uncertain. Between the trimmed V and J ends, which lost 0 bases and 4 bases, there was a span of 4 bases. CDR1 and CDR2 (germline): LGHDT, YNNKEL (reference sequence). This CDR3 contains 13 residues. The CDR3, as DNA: TGTGCCAGCAGCCAAGATCTAAATCAGCCCCAGCATTTT. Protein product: CASSQDLNQPQHF.

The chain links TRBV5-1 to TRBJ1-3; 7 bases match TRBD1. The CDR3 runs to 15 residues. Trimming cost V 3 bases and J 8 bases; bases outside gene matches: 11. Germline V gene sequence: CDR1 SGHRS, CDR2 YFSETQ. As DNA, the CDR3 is TGCGCCAGCAGCTGGGGCCGAGGACAGGTAGACACCATATATTTT. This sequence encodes CASSWGRGQVDTIYF.

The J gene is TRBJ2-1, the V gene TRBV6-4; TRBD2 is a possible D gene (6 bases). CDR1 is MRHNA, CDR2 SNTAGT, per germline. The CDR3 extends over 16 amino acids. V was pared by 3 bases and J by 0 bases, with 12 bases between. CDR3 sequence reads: CASSESGSSSYNEQFF. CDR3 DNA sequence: TGTGCCAGCAGTGAAAGCGGGTCAAGCTCCTACAATGAGCAGTTCTTC.

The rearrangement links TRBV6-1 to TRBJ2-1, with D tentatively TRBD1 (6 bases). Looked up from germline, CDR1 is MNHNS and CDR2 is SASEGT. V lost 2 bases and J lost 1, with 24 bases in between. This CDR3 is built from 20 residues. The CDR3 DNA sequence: TGTGCCAGCAGTGAAAAGGGGAACAGGGTCTTCACCACTTCCTACAATGAGCAGTTCTTC. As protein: CASSEKGNRVFTTSYNEQFF.

This chain's CDR3 is CSARVQGGTSGTYEQYF. The CDR3, as DNA: TGCAGTGCTAGAGTCCAGGGGGGGACTAGCGGGACCTACGAGCAGTACTTC. The genes are TRBV20-1 and TRBJ2-7; 13 bases are a match to TRBD2. The V gene end was trimmed by 1 base and the J gene end by 2 bases; junction bases not matched to a gene: 8. Germline V CDR1 and CDR2: DFQATT, SNEGSKA (reference sequence). CDR3 size: 17 residues.

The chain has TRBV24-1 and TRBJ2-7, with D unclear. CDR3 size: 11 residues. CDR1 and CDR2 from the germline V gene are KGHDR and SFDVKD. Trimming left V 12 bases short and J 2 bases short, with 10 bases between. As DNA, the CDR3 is TGTGCCCTCGTTTTACCCTACGAGCAGTACTTC. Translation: CALVLPYEQYF.

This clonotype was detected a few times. CDR3 nucleotides: TGTGCCAGCAGTTTGGGGACAGCATACTCACCCCTCCACTTT. Protein product: CASSLGTAYSPLHF. The rearrangement links TRBV27 to TRBJ1-6, with TRBD1 matching 7 bases. Germline V lookup: CDR1 MNHEY, CDR2 SMNVEV (reference sequence). After removal of 3 bases from V and 10 bases from J, the junction contained 6 bases not matched to a gene. This CDR3 has 14 residues.

The chain's CDR3 is CASSYSGAAERQETQYF. The CDR3 coding sequence is TGTGCCAGCAGTTACTCGGGGGCTGCGGAGCGCCAAGAGACCCAGTACTTC. V usage is TRBV6-8 and J usage is TRBJ2-5; TRBD1 is a possible D gene (6 bases). The CDR3 contains 17 residues. The V and J ends lost 0 bases and 1 base respectively, with 15 bases between them. CDR1 and CDR2 from the germline V gene are MNHGY and SAAAGT.

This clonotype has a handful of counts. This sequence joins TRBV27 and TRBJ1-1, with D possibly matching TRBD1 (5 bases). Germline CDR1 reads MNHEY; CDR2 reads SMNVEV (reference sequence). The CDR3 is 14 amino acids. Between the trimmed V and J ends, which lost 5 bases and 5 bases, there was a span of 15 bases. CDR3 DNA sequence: TGTGCCAGCAGTCCCCGTGGGGGTGGGACTGAAGCTTTCTTT. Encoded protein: CASSPRGGGTEAFF.

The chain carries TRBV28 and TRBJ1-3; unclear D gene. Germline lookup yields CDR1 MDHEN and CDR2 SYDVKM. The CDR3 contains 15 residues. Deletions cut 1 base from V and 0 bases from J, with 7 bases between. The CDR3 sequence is CASSLSEYSGNTIYF. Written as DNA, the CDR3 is TGTGCCAGCAGTTTATCTGAGTACTCTGGAAACACCATATATTTT.

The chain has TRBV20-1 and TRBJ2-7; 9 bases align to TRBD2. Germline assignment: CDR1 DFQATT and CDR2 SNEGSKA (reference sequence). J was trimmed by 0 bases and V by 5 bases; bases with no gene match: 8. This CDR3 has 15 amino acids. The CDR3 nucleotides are TGCAGTGCTGCCGGACTAGCGCGATTCTCCTACGAGCAGTACTTC. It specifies CSAAGLARFSYEQYF.

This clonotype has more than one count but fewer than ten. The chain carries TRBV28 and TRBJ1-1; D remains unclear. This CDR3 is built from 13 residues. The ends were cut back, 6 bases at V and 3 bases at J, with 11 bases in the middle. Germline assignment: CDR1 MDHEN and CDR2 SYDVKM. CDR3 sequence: CASRAEGYTEAFF. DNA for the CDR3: TGTGCCAGCAGAGCCGAGGGCTACACTGAAGCTTTCTTT.

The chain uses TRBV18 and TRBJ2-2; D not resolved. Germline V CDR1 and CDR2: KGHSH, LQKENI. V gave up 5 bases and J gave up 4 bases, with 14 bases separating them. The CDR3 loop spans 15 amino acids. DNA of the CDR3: TGTGCCAGCTCAGGGCAAACGACGGGCACCGGGGAGCTGTTTTTT. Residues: CASSGQTTGTGELFF.